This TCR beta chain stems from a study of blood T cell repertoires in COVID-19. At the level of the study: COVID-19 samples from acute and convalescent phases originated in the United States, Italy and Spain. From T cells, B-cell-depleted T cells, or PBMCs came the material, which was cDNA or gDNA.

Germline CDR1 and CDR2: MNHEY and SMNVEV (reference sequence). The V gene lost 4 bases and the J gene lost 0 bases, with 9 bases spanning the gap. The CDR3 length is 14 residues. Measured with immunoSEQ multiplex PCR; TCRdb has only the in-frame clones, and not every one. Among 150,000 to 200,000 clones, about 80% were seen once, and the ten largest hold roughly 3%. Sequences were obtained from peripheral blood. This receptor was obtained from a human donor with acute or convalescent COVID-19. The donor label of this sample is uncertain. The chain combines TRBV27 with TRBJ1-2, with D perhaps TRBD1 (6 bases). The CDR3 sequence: CASSSGTPNYGYTF. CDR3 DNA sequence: TGTGCCAGCAGTTCCGGGACACCTAACTATGGCTACACCTTC.